These T cell receptor beta chains were read from a single sample in a study of T cells after yellow fever vaccination. TCRdb reanalysed the 5' RACE reads using MiXCR and keeps one entry per CDR3 protein. The sample gives more than 350,000 distinct CDR3 sequences, under 14% of which show up once; around 18% is in the top ten. The material sequenced was PBMCs, taken on the day of the first yellow fever vaccination. Receptor source: a man between 18 and 35 years old who received the YFV17D yellow fever vaccine. Both conserved end residues are part of each CDR3. A D gene is named only where the DNA matches it firmly. Rows may omit the clone size; those that give it use once, few, many or a size class.

V gene	J gene	clone size	D gene	CDR3 DNA	CDR3 protein
TRBV5-1	TRBJ1-6	NA	NA	TGCGCCAGCAGCCAAGGGTGGAGTTCACCCCTCCACTTT	CASSQGWSSPLHF
TRBV9	TRBJ2-1	NA	TRBD2	TGTGCCAGCAGCGTAGAGCCGACTAGCCACAATGAGCAGTTCTTC	CASSVEPTSHNEQFF
TRBV5-1	TRBJ2-5	NA	TRBD2	TGCGCCAGCAGCGGGGTTAGCGGGGGGTCGTACCAAGAGACCCAGTACTTC	CASSGVSGGSYQETQYF
TRBV12-3/TRBV12-4	TRBJ1-6	many	NA	TGTGCCAGCAGTTTAGGTTGGGATTCACCCCTCCACTTT	CASSLGWDSPLHF
TRBV4-1	TRBJ1-4	many	TRBD1	TGCGCCAGCTCCAACCCGGGACAGGGGTATGAAAAACTGTTTTTT	CASSNPGQGYEKLFF
TRBV19	TRBJ2-1	few	TRBD2	TGTGCCAGTAGACCCTCTAGCGGCCAATACAATGAGCAGTTCTTC	CASRPSSGQYNEQFF
TRBV7-9	TRBJ2-1	NA	TRBD1	TGTGCCAGCAGCTTAGGGACAGGGTGGTATGAGCAGTTCTTC	CASSLGTGWYEQFF
TRBV24-1	TRBJ2-3	NA	TRBD1	TGTGCCACCGGACAGGGGATTTCGGCAGATACGCAGTATTTT	CATGQGISADTQYF
TRBV30	TRBJ2-7	few	NA	TGTGCCTGGATCTACGGTGGGGGAACGGGCGAGCAGTACTTC	CAWIYGGGTGEQYF
TRBV15	TRBJ2-5	NA	NA	TGTGCCACCGAGTACGGGGGCGGCGAGACCCAGTACTTC	CATEYGGGETQYF
TRBV29-1	TRBJ1-1	NA	NA	TGCAGCGTTGAACTCCAGTTAATGAACACTGAAGCTTTCTTT	CSVELQLMNTEAFF
TRBV18	TRBJ2-1	few	TRBD1	TGTGCCAGCTCACCTGCACAGGGGGCGCACAATGAGCAGTTCTTC	CASSPAQGAHNEQFF
TRBV6-1	TRBJ2-7	NA	NA	TGTGCCAGCAGCGATTCAGGGTCAGGAATCTACGAGCAGTACTTC	CASSDSGSGIYEQYF
TRBV5-1	TRBJ2-3	few	NA	TGCGCCAGCAGCCAGACACCCCCAGATACGCAGTATTTT	CASSQTPPDTQYF
TRBV27	TRBJ1-5	NA	TRBD1	TGTGCCAGCAGTCGTACAGGGGCTCAGCCCCAGCATTTT	CASSRTGAQPQHF
TRBV5-1	TRBJ1-2	many	NA	TGCGCCAGCAGCCTGTGGACGGAGAACTATGGCTACACCTTC	CASSLWTENYGYTF
TRBV4-3	TRBJ2-1	few	TRBD1	TGCGCCAGCAGCCAACCCGGGACAGGGGGCTACAATGAGCAGTTCTTC	CASSQPGTGGYNEQFF
TRBV11-1	TRBJ1-2	few	NA	TGTGCCAGCAGCCCCGGGACCGAGGGCTATGGCTACACCTTC	CASSPGTEGYGYTF
TRBV4-1	TRBJ1-3	few	NA	TGCGCCAGCAGCCAAATGGGACGGATCTCTGGAAACACCATATATTTT	CASSQMGRISGNTIYF
TRBV4-1	TRBJ1-5	few	NA	TGCGCCAGCAGCCAAGTAGGGTTGAATCAGCCCCAGCATTTT	CASSQVGLNQPQHF
TRBV19	TRBJ2-7	few	NA	TGTGCCAGTAGTACCACGAGGGGCCTCTCCTACGAGCAGTACTTC	CASSTTRGLSYEQYF
TRBV2	TRBJ1-6	few	NA	TGTGCCAGCAGTGAAGGGACTTCCTCACCCCTCCACTTT	CASSEGTSSPLHF
TRBV5-5	TRBJ2-1	many	NA	TGTGCCAGCAGCTTCGGGGCAGGGCGTACTATGACGAAGCAGTTCTTC	CASSFGAGRTMTKQFF
TRBV27	TRBJ1-4	few	NA	TGTGCCAGCAGTTTATCCGGGCCCTATAATGAAAAACTGTTTTTT	CASSLSGPYNEKLFF
TRBV7-8	TRBJ1-1	NA	NA	TGTGCCAGCAGCCCAGGAAGAACTGAAGCTTTCTTT	CASSPGRTEAFF
TRBV7-2	TRBJ2-7	few	NA	TGTGCCAGCAGCCGCGGGACAGTCTCCTACGAGCAGTACTTC	CASSRGTVSYEQYF
TRBV20-1	TRBJ2-2	NA	NA	TGCAGTGCTCGGAAGTTCACCGGGGAGCTGTTTTTT	CSARKFTGELFF
TRBV7-9	TRBJ2-3	few	TRBD2	TGTGCCAGCAGCCACGCGGGGGTGGGCACAGATACGCAGTATTTT	CASSHAGVGTDTQYF
TRBV7-2	TRBJ1-5	NA	NA	TGTGCCAGCAGCATCCGGACAGCCCAGCCCCAGCATTTT	CASSIRTAQPQHF
TRBV6-1	TRBJ2-2	NA	TRBD1	TGTGCCAGCAGTCCCGGGACAGGGCTCACCGGGGAGCTGTTTTTT	CASSPGTGLTGELFF
TRBV20-1	TRBJ2-7	many	NA	TGCAGTGCTACGGATCGGACCTACGAGCAGTACTTC	CSATDRTYEQYF
TRBV20-1	TRBJ2-5	few	TRBD2	TGCAGTGCTAGGCGCGGGGGGGCCCCAGAGACCCAGTACTTC	CSARRGGAPETQYF
TRBV28	TRBJ2-1	NA	NA	TGTGCCAGCAGTGTCCTGGGGATCCACAATGAGCAGTTCTTC	CASSVLGIHNEQFF
TRBV2	TRBJ2-1	few	NA	TGTGCCAGCAACCTCCTGGACGGGTGGGGCTCCTACAATGAGCAGTTCTTC	CASNLLDGWGSYNEQFF
TRBV6-1	TRBJ2-3	NA	TRBD2	TGTGCCAGCATTGACCGGCGGGGGGGCACAGATACGCAGTATTTT	CASIDRRGGTDTQYF
TRBV10-3	TRBJ2-5	few	NA	TGTGCCATCAGTAAACAGGGAGAGGGAGAGACCCAGTACTTC	CAISKQGEGETQYF
TRBV4-1	TRBJ2-1	NA	NA	TGCGCCAGCAGCCAAAGGGGGAGGTCGAATGAGCAGTTCTTC	CASSQRGRSNEQFF
TRBV6-5	TRBJ1-2	NA	TRBD1	TGTGCCAGCAGCCATCGAGGGACAGGGGGCGGTGGCTACACCTTC	CASSHRGTGGGGYTF
TRBV5-1	TRBJ2-2	NA	TRBD1	TGCGCCAGCAGCTTGACCGGGACAGGGGACACCGGGGAGCTGTTTTTT	CASSLTGTGDTGELFF
TRBV10-3	TRBJ1-2	NA	NA	TGTGCCATCAGTGAGTGGGACCGTCCGGGCTACACCTTC	CAISEWDRPGYTF
TRBV4-1	TRBJ1-2	NA	NA	TGCGCCAGCAGCCCGATGGGGGTCCGCCTTGGCTACACCTTC	CASSPMGVRLGYTF
TRBV27	TRBJ2-3	many	TRBD1	TGTGTCAGCAGGGGGCTGGGCACAGATACGCAGTATTTT	CVSRGLGTDTQYF
TRBV3-1	TRBJ1-4	NA	NA	TGTGCCAGCACGGACGAATCAACTAATGAAAAACTGTTTTTT	CASTDESTNEKLFF
TRBV27	TRBJ2-7	NA	NA	TGTGCCAGCAGTTTTATTGCAGGGACTTTCGAGCAGTACTTC	CASSFIAGTFEQYF
TRBV20-1	TRBJ2-5	once	NA	TGCAGTGCTGGGGGGGGACAGACCCAAGAGACCCAGTACTTC	CSAGGGQTQETQYF
TRBV7-9	TRBJ2-3	NA	NA	TGTGCCAGCAGCTTAGGGTCCGGGGGCCCGGATACGCAGTATTTT	CASSLGSGGPDTQYF
TRBV28	TRBJ2-5	many	NA	TGTGCCAGCAGTTTAATTCGACGAGAGACCCAGTACTTC	CASSLIRRETQYF
TRBV6-4	TRBJ2-3	many	NA	TGTGCCAGCAGTGCAAACGGGGCAAGAGATACGCAGTATTTT	CASSANGARDTQYF
TRBV10-2	TRBJ2-7	NA	NA	TGCGCCAGCAGATACAGGGTCGGCGAGCAGTACTTC	CASRYRVGEQYF